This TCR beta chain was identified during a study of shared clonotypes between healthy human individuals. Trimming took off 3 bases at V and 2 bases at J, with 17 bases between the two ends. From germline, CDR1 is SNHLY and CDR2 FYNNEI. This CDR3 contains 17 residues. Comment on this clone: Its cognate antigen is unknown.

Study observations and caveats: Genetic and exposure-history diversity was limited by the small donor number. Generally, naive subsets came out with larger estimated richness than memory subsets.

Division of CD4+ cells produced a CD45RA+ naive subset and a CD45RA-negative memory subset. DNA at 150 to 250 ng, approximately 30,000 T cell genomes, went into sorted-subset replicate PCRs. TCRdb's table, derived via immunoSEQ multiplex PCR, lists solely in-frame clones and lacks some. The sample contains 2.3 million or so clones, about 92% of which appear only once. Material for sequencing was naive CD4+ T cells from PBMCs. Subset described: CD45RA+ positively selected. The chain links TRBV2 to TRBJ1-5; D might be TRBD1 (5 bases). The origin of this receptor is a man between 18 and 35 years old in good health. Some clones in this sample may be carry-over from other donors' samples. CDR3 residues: CASSEKGRGLGNQPQHF. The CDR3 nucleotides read TGTGCCAGCAGTGAGAAAGGGCGGGGCTTAGGCAATCAGCCCCAGCATTTT.